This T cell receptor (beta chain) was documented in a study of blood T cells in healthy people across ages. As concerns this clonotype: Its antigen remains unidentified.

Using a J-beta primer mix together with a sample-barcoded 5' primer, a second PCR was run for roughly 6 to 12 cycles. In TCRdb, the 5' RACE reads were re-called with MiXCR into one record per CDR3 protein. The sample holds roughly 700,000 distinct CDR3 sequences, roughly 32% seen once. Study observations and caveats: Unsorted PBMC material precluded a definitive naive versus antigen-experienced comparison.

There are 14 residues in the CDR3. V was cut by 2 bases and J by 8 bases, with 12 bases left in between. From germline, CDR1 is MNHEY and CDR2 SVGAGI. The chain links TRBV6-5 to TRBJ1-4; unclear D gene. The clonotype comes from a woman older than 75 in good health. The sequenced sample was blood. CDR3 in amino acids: CASSYGLIGEKLFF. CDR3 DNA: TGTGCCAGCAGTTACGGGCTTATCGGGGAAAAACTGTTTTTT.